These 21 T cell receptor beta chains share one sample of origin, sequenced in a study of blood T cell repertoires in COVID-19. The table came from immunoSEQ multiplex PCR; TCRdb's copy has only in-frame clones and leaves some out. The sample lists 160,000 or so clones; 81% were seen once. Sequenced material: PBMCs or T cells enriched from blood (not recorded which). These receptors came from a middle-aged woman with acute COVID-19.

As regards this clone: Relative to the germline gene, one junction end is altered; a read error may explain this. The chain carries TRBV6-6 and TRBJ2-2; the match to TRBD2 covers 12 bases. CDR3 length equals 13 residues. Germline loops: CDR1 MNHNY, CDR2 SVGAGI (reference sequence). The CDR3 DNA reads TGTGCCAGCAGCCGACTAGCGGGAGTTGAGGGGAACTTT. This codes for CASSRLAGVEGNF.

The genes are TRBV18 and TRBJ2-2, with D maybe TRBD1 (7 bases). Germline V gene data show CDR1 as KGHSH and CDR2 as LQKENI. V was clipped by 5 bases and J by 4 bases, with 14 bases between them. The CDR3 consists of 15 residues. DNA for the CDR3: TGTGCCAGCTCAGGACGCCAGGGGGGCACCGGGGAGCTGTTTTTT. Its protein product is CASSGRQGGTGELFF.

The V and J genes are TRBV6-5 and TRBJ1-1, with D uncertain. Germline V gene sequence: CDR1 MNHEY, CDR2 SVGAGI. CDR3 length: 13 residues. The germline V and J ends were trimmed by 2 bases and 3 bases, with 7 bases remaining between them. The CDR3 DNA is TGTGCCAGCAGTTACGTCCAGTACACTGAAGCTTTCTTT. This encodes CASSYVQYTEAFF.

The rearrangement links TRBV5-5 to TRBJ2-2; 8 bases align to TRBD1. The CDR3 extends over 17 amino acids. J was trimmed by 4 bases and V by 0 bases; bases with no gene match: 8. Germline V lookup: CDR1 SGHKS, CDR2 YYEKEE (reference sequence). The DNA of the CDR3 is TGTGCCAGCAGCTTGGTGGCGACAGGGGTTGGCACCGGGGAGCTGTTTTTT. This translates into CASSLVATGVGTGELFF.

The chain employs TRBV6-5 and TRBJ2-3, with D tentatively TRBD1 (6 bases). The ends were cut back, 11 bases at V and 6 bases at J, with 15 bases in the middle. Germline V gives CDR1 MNHEY, CDR2 SVGAGI. This CDR3 spans 12 amino acids. CDR3 DNA sequence: TGTGCCTCACAGGGTGACAGGGATACGCAGTATTTT. Translation gives CASQGDRDTQYF.

The rearrangement joins TRBV15 to TRBJ1-4, with 7 bases that match TRBD1. CDR1 and CDR2 from the germline V gene are LNHNV and YYDKDF (reference sequence). The junction had 7 bases not matched to a gene; V was cut back by 3 bases and J by 6 bases. The CDR3 covers 15 residues. CDR3 in amino acids: CATSRDRQGYEKLFF. The CDR3, as DNA: TGTGCCACCAGCAGGGATAGACAGGGTTATGAAAAACTGTTTTTT.

V is TRBV11-1 and J is TRBJ2-7, with 10 bases that match TRBD2. The germline CDR1 and CDR2 sequences are SGHAT and FQDESV (reference sequence). The junction had 4 bases not matched to a gene; V was cut back by 5 bases and J by 0 bases. This CDR3 is 15 amino acids long. The CDR3 DNA reads TGTGCCAGCAGCATTACTAGCGGGGCCTCCTACGAGCAGTACTTC. Its translation: CASSITSGASYEQYF. Filled out from reference TRBV11-1 and TRBJ2-7, the complete variable domain reads EAEVAQSPRYKITEKSQAVAFWCDPISGHATLYWYRQILGQGPELLVQFQDESVVDDSQLPKDRFSAERLKGVDSTLKIQPAELGDSAMYLCASSITSGASYEQYFGPGTRLTVT.

The J gene is TRBJ2-1, the V gene TRBV7-2; TRBD2 matches 11 bases. The V and J ends lost 5 bases and 7 bases, in that order; junction bases with no gene match: 10. CDR1 is SGHTA and CDR2 is FQGNSA in the germline V gene. This CDR3 region has 16 residues. The CDR3 here is CASSPGGRTSGNEQFF. The DNA of the CDR3 is TGTGCCAGCAGCCCCGGGGGTAGGACTAGCGGGAATGAGCAGTTCTTC. Using reference TRBV7-2 and TRBJ2-1 for the parts outside the CDR3, the full variable domain is GAGVSQSPSNKVTEKGKDVELRCDPISGHTALYWYRQSLGQGLEFLIYFQGNSAPDKSGLPSDRFSAERTGGSVSTLTIQRTQQEDSAVYLCASSPGGRTSGNEQFFGPGTRLTVL.

The V gene is TRBV14, the J gene TRBJ1-4, with D tentatively TRBD1 (5 bases). CDR3 size: 15 residues. Germline assignment: CDR1 SGHDN and CDR2 FVKESK. V lost 3 bases and J lost 8, with 16 bases in between. The DNA for the CDR3 is TGTGCCAGCAGCCAGGGACGGGGGAGAGGGGAAAAACTGTTTTTT. It is translated as CASSQGRGRGEKLFF.

The chain employs TRBV5-1 and TRBJ1-1; 7 nucleotides match TRBD1. The CDR3 consists of 15 residues. V lost 1 base to trimming and J lost 4 bases; unmatched junction nucleotides: 7. Per the germline V gene, CDR1 is SGHRS and CDR2 is YFSETQ. CDR3 DNA: TGCGCCAGCAGCTTGATGACAGGGTCGGTCACTGAAGCTTTCTTT. Its translation: CASSLMTGSVTEAFF. The full variable domain, rest sourced from reference TRBV5-1 and TRBJ1-1, is KAGVTQTPRYLIKTRGQQVTLSCSPISGHRSVSWYQQTPGQGLQFLFEYFSETQRNKGNFPGRFSGRQFSNSRSEMNVSTLELGDSALYLCASSLMTGSVTEAFFGQGTRLTVV.

The genes are TRBV6-5 and TRBJ2-7; D call uncertain. This CDR3 is 15 amino acids long. The germline V and J ends were trimmed by 8 bases and 2 bases, with 19 bases remaining between them. Germline V gives CDR1 MNHEY, CDR2 SVGAGI. The CDR3 sequence: CASHPLTSTTYEQYF. DNA of the CDR3: TGTGCCAGCCACCCCCTCACCTCCACAACCTACGAGCAGTACTTC.

Comment on this clone: This sequence may be a read error, since a much larger clone differs from it by one base. Other DNA sequences in the sample encode the same CDR3. The V gene is TRBV7-3, the J gene TRBJ2-3; TRBD2 matches 7 bases. This CDR3 region has 15 residues. Germline lookup yields CDR1 SGHTA and CDR2 FQGTGA. Germline trimming cut 2 bases from V and 0 bases from J; bases unmatched to any gene: 2. CDR3 loop: CASSLASGSTDTQYF. CDR3 coding DNA: TGTGCCAGCAGCTTAGCTAGCGGTAGCACAGATACGCAGTATTTT.

This rearrangement joins TRBV19 to TRBJ1-2; a possible D gene is TRBD1 (6 bases). With 5 bases removed from V and 4 bases from J, the gap between germline ends came to 14 bases. This CDR3 is 14 amino acids long. Germline assignment: CDR1 LNHDA and CDR2 SQIVND (reference sequence). For the CDR3, the DNA is TGTGCCAGTAGTCTTCAACAGGGTGGCTATGGCTACACCTTC. Translating it yields CASSLQQGGYGYTF.

The sample holds a few counts of this clone. The gene calls are TRBV7-9 and TRBJ1-2, with D maybe TRBD1 (5 bases). There are 17 residues in the CDR3. The germline CDR1 and CDR2 sequences are SEHNR and FQNEAQ (reference sequence). V gave up 5 bases and J gave up 4 bases, with 23 bases separating them. CDR3 residues: CASSHSWAGRVAYGYTF. The CDR3 nucleotides read TGTGCCAGCAGCCACTCGTGGGCGGGGCGGGTGGCCTATGGCTACACCTTC.

The chain is built from TRBV5-6 and TRBJ2-3; D is perhaps TRBD1 (6 bases). This CDR3 spans 16 amino acids. V was clipped by 0 bases and J by 2 bases, with 13 bases between them. Germline V gene lookup returns CDR1 SGHDT and CDR2 YYEEEE. CDR3 sequence (DNA): TGTGCCAGCAGCTTGGAGAAGGACAGCCCCACAGATACGCAGTATTTT. As protein: CASSLEKDSPTDTQYF.

This chain connects TRBV12-3 or TRBV12-4 to TRBJ1-1; D not resolved. The CDR3 is 10 amino acids. Trimming stripped 8 bases from V and 4 bases from J, with 5 bases between. This chain's CDR3 is CASLLTEAFF. CDR3 DNA sequence: TGTGCCAGCCTCCTCACTGAAGCTTTCTTT.

This clone was seen a single time. The chain couples TRBV3-1 (or the pseudogene TRBV3-2) to TRBJ1-1, with D hard to call. The germline CDR1 and CDR2 sequences are LGHDT and YNNKEL (reference sequence). The V end lost 7 bases, the J end lost 1 base, and 19 bases lay between the germline ends. The CDR3 spans 16 residues. Here the CDR3 reads CASTLTPQTKNTEAFF. DNA for the CDR3: TGTGCCAGCACCCTCACTCCACAGACCAAGAACACTGAAGCTTTCTTT.

The J gene is TRBJ2-5, the V gene TRBV12-5, with TRBD2 matching over 14 bases. With V trimmed by 0 bases and J by 6 bases, 3 bases remained unmatched. Germline V gene data show CDR1 as LGHNT and CDR2 as FRNRAP. The length of the CDR3 is 16 residues. The CDR3 here is CASGLVGTSGGKTQYF. CDR3 DNA: TGTGCTAGTGGTTTGGTAGGGACTAGCGGGGGAAAGACCCAGTACTTC.

This clone was picked up a small number of times. This sequence joins TRBV4-2 and TRBJ2-1; TRBD1 might be the D (6 bases). Germline values: CDR1 LGHNA, CDR2 YNFKEQ. The ends were cut back, 1 base at V and 0 bases at J, with 13 bases in the middle. The CDR3 runs to 17 residues. Written as DNA, the CDR3 is TGTGCCAGCAGCCAAGGAGGAGCGGACAGCTCCTACAATGAGCAGTTCTTC. It translates to CASSQGGADSSYNEQFF.

This sequence joins TRBV5-4 and TRBJ2-7, with TRBD2 as a possible D gene (7 bases). This CDR3 has 14 amino acids. V lost 1 base to trimming and J lost 3 bases, with 11 bases between them. Germline CDR1 SGHNT, CDR2 YYREEE (reference sequence). The CDR3, as DNA: TGTGCCAGCAGCTTGCGGGGGGCCAACTACGAGCAGTACGTC. Its translation: CASSLRGANYEQYV.

V and J are TRBV3-1 (or the pseudogene TRBV3-2) and TRBJ2-7, with D hard to call. V dropped 4 bases and J dropped 6 bases, with 13 bases sitting between them. CDR1 is LGHDT and CDR2 is YNNKEL in the germline V gene (reference sequence). CDR3 size: 13 residues. For the CDR3, the DNA is TGTGCCAGCAGCCGAGGATCCCTGGGCGAGCAGTACTTC. Amino acids: CASSRGSLGEQYF.